The sequence of this T cell receptor (beta chain) was determined in a study of identical twins. Healthy Caucasians made up all donors. The germline CDR1 and CDR2 sequences are LGHNA and YNFKEQ. The ends lost 2 bases at V and 7 bases at J; junction bases unmatched: 10. CDR3 size: 17 residues. The study, taken as a whole, reports: Models underestimated how often monozygotic twins shared out-of-frame TCR alpha.

This clonotype was observed a handful of times. Its antigen is undetermined. TCRdb re-derived calls from the 5' RACE reads in MiXCR, one entry per CDR3 protein. This sample carries around 1.7 million distinct CDR3 sequences, about 31% of them seen once, and the ten largest clones take over 0.25%. This receptor was identified in a newborn girl in good health. Input material: cord blood. The rearrangement uses TRBV4-2 and TRBJ2-1, with 11 bases fitting TRBD2. The CDR3 reads CASSQKRLAGGPNEQFF. DNA of the CDR3: TGTGCCAGCAGCCAAAAGAGATTAGCGGGAGGGCCAAATGAGCAGTTCTTC.